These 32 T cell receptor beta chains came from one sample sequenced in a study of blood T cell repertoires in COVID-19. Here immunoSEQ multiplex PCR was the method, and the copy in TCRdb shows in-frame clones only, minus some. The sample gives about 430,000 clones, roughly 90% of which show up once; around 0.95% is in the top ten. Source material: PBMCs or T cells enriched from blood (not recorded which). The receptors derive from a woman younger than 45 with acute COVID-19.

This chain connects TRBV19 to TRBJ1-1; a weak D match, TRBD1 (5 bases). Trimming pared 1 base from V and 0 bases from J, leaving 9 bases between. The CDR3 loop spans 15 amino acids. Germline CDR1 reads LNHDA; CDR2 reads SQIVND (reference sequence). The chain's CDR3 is CASSIGQGLNTEAFF. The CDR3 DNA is TGTGCCAGTAGTATAGGGCAGGGCTTGAACACTGAAGCTTTCTTT.

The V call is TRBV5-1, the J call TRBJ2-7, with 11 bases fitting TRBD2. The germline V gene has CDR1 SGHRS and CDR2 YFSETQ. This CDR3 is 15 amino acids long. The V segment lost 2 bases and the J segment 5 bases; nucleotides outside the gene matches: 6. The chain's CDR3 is CASSFTSGGGNEQYF. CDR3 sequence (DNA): TGCGCCAGCAGCTTTACTAGCGGGGGCGGGAACGAGCAGTACTTC. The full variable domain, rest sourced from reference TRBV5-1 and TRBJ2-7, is KAGVTQTPRYLIKTRGQQVTLSCSPISGHRSVSWYQQTPGQGLQFLFEYFSETQRNKGNFPGRFSGRQFSNSRSEMNVSTLELGDSALYLCASSFTSGGGNEQYFGPGTRLTVT.

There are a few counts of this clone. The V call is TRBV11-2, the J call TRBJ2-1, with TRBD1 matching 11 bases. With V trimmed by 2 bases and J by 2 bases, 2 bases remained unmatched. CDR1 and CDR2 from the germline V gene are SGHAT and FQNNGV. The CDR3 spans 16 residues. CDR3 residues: CASSLPGQGAYNEQFF. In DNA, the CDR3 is TGTGCCAGCAGCTTACCGGGACAGGGGGCCTACAATGAGCAGTTCTTC.

CDR3 amino acids: CASSQGRGLQPQHF. CDR3 DNA sequence: TGCGCCAGCAGCCAAGGCAGGGGGCTTCAGCCCCAGCATTTT. V and J are TRBV4-3 and TRBJ1-5; TRBD1 matches at 8 bases. This CDR3 spans 14 amino acids. Trimming took 1 base from V and 6 from J; bases not matched to a gene: 2. The germline V gene has CDR1 LGHNA and CDR2 YSLEER.

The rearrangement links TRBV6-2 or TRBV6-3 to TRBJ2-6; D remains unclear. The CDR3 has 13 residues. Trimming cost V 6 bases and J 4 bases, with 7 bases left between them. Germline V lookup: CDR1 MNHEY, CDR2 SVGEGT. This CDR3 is CASSDSGANVLTF. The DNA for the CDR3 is TGTGCCAGCAGCGACTCAGGGGCCAACGTCCTGACTTTC.

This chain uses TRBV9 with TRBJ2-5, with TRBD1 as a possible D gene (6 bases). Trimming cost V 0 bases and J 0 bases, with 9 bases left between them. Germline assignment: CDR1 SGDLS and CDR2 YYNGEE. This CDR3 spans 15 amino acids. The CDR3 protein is CASSVGAGDQETQYF. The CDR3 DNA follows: TGTGCCAGCAGCGTAGGGGCAGGGGACCAAGAGACCCAGTACTTC.

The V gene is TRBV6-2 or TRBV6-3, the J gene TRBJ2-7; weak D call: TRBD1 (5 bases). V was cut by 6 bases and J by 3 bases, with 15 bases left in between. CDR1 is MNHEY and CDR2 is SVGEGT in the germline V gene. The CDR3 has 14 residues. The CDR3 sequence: CASSPRTLVYEQYF. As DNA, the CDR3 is TGTGCCAGCAGCCCCCGGACATTAGTCTACGAGCAGTACTTC.

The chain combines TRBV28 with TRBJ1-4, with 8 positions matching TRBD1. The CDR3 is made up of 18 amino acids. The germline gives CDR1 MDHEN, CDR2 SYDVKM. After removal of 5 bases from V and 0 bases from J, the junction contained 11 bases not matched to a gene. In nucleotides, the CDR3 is TGTGCCAGCAGTCCAGGGGGCCATTACGCTGCAACTAATGAAAAACTGTTTTTT. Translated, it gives CASSPGGHYAATNEKLFF.

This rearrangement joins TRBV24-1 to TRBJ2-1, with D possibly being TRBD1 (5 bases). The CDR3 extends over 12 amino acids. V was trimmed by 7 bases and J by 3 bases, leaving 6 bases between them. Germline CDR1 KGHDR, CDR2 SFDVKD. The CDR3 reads CATSQGYNEQFF. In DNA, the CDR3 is TGTGCCACCAGCCAGGGCTACAATGAGCAGTTCTTC.

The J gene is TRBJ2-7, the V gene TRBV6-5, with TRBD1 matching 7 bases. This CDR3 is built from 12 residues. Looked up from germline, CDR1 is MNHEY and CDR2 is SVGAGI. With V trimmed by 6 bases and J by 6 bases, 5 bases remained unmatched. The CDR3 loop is CASSRGGGEQYF. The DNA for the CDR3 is TGTGCCAGCAGCAGAGGGGGCGGCGAGCAGTACTTC.

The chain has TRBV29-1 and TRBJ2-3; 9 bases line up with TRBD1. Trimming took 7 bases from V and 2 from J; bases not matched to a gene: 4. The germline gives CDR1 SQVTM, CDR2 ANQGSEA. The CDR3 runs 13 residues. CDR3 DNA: TGCAGCGCCGAACAGGGGGCCACAGATACGCAGTATTTT. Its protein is CSAEQGATDTQYF.

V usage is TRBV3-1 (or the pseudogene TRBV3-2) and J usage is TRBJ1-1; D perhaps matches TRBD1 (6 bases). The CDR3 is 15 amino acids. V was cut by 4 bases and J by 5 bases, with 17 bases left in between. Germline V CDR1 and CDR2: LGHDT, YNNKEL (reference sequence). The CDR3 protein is CASSPQQGGATEAFF. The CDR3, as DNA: TGTGCCAGCAGCCCCCAACAGGGTGGCGCGACTGAAGCTTTCTTT.

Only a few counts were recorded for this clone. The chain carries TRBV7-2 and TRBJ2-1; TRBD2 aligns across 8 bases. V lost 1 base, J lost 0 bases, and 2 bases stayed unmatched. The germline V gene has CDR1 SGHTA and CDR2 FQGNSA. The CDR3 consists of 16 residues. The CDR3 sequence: CASSLERGTSYNEQFF. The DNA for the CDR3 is TGTGCCAGCAGCTTAGAGCGGGGGACCTCCTACAATGAGCAGTTCTTC. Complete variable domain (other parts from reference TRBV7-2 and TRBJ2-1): GAGVSQSPSNKVTEKGKDVELRCDPISGHTALYWYRQSLGQGLEFLIYFQGNSAPDKSGLPSDRFSAERTGGSVSTLTIQRTQQEDSAVYLCASSLERGTSYNEQFFGPGTRLTVL.

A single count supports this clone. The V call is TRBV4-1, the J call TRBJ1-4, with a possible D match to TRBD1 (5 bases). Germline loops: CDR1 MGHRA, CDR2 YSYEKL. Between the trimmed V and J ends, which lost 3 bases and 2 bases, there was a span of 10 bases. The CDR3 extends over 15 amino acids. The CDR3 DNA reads TGCGCCAGCAGCCAGGAGGGGATGACTAATGAAAAACTGTTTTTT. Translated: CASSQEGMTNEKLFF.

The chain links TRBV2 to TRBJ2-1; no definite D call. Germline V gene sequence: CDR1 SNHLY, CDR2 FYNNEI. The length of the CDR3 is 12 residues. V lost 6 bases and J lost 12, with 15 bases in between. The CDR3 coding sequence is TGTGCCAGCAGGCCCATCGACCCTAGGCAGTTCTTC. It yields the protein CASRPIDPRQFF.

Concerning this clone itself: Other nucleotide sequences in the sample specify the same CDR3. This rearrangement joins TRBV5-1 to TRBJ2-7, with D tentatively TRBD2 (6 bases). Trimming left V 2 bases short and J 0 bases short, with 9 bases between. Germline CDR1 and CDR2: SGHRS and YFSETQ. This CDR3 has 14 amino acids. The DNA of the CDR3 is TGCGCCAGCAGCTTTAGCGGCAGCTCCTACGAGCAGTACTTC. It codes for CASSFSGSSYEQYF.

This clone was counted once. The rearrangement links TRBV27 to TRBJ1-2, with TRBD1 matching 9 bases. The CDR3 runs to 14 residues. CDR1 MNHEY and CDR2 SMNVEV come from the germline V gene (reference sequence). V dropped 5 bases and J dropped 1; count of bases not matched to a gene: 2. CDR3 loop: CASSRTGDNYGYTF. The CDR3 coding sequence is TGTGCCAGCAGTCGGACAGGGGATAACTATGGCTACACCTTC.

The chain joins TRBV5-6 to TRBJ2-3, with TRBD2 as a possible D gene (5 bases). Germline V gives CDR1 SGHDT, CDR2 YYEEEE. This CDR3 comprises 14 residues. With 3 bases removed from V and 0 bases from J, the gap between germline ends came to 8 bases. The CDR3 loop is CASSWLASTDTQYF. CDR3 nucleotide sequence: TGTGCCAGCAGCTGGCTAGCTAGCACAGATACGCAGTATTTT.

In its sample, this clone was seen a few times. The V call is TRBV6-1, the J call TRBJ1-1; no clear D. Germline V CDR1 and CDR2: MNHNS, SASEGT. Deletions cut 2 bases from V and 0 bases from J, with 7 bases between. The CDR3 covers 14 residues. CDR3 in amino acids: CASSETNLNTEAFF. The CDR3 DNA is TGTGCCAGCAGTGAAACAAACCTGAACACTGAAGCTTTCTTT.

CDR3 nucleotides: TGTGCCAGTACTACGTATGTCCAGGGAGGGAAGAACACTGAAGCTTTCTTT. As protein: CASTTYVQGGKNTEAFF. V gene TRBV19 combines with J gene TRBJ1-1, with TRBD1 as a possible D gene (5 bases). V gave up 7 bases and J gave up 1 base, with 22 bases separating them. The CDR3 spans 17 residues. Germline V gene sequence: CDR1 LNHDA, CDR2 SQIVND (reference sequence).

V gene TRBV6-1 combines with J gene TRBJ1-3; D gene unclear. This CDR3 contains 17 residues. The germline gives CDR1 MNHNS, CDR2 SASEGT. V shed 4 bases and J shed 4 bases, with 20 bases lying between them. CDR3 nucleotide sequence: TGTGCCAGCAGTGGCCGGCATTCGTACTATACGGGAAACACCATATATTTT. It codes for CASSGRHSYYTGNTIYF.

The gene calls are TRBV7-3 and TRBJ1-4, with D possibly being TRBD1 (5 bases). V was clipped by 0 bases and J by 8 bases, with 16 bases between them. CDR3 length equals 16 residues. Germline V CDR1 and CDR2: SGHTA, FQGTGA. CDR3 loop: CASSLTFRGSVEKLFF. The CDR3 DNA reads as TGTGCCAGCAGCTTAACATTTAGGGGAAGTGTGGAAAAACTGTTTTTT.

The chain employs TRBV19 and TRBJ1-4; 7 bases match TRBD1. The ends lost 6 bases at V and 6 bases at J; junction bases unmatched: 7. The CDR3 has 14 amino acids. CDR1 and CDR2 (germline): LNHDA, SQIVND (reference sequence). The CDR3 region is CASSVRQGDEKLFF. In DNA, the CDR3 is TGTGCCAGTAGCGTCAGACAGGGTGATGAAAAACTGTTTTTT.

For the CDR3, the DNA is TGTGCCAGCAGCCGACGGCAGGGGCGGAGGAATGGCTACACCTTC. Amino acid sequence: CASSRRQGRRNGYTF. The V call is TRBV11-2, the J call TRBJ1-2; D is possibly TRBD1 (6 bases). Germline CDR1 reads SGHAT; CDR2 reads FQNNGV. The length of the CDR3 is 15 residues. V was cut by 5 bases and J by 6 bases, with 19 bases left in between. The variable domain in full, completed from reference TRBV11-2 and TRBJ1-2, reads EAGVAQSPRYKIIEKRQSVAFWCNPISGHATLYWYQQILGQGPKLLIQFQNNGVVDDSQLPKDRFSAERLKGVDSTLKIQPAKLEDSAVYLCASSRRQGRRNGYTFGSGTRLTVV.

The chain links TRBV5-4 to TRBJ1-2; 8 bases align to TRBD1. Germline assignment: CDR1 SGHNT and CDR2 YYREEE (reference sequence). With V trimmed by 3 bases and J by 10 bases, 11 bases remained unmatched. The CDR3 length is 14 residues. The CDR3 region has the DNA TGTGCCAGCAGCTCGGCGGGGACAGGACCTGACTACACCTTC. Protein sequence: CASSSAGTGPDYTF. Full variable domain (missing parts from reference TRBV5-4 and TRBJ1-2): ETGVTQSPTHLIKTRGQQVTLRCSSQSGHNTVSWYQQALGQGPQFIFQYYREEENGRGNFPPRFSGLQFPNYSSELNVNALELDDSALYLCASSSAGTGPDYTFGSGTRLTVV.

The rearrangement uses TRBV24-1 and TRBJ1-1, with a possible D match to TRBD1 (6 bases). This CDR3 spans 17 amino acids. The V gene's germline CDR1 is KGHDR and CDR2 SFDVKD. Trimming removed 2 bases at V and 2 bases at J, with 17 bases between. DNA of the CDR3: TGTGCCACCAGTGATTCCCCGGGACTAGGGGGAAACACTGAAGCTTTCTTT. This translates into CATSDSPGLGGNTEAFF.

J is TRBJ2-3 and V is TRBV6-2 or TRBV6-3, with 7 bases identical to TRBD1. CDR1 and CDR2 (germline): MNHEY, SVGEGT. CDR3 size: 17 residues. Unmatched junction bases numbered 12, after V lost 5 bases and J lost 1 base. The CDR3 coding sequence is TGTGCCAGCAGTAATCCGACCGGGACAGACCGCACAGATACGCAGTATTTT. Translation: CASSNPTGTDRTDTQYF.

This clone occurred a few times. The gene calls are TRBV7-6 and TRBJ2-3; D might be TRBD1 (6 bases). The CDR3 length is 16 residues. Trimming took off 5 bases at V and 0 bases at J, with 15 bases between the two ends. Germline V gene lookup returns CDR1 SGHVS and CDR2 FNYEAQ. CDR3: CASSPLQGRSTDTQYF. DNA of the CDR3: TGTGCCAGCAGCCCCCTACAGGGCAGGAGCACAGATACGCAGTATTTT.

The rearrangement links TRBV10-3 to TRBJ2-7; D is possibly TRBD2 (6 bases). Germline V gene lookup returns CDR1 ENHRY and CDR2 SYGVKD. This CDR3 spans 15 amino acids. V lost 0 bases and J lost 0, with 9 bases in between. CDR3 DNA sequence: TGTGCCATCAGTGAGTCATCCGGGGGCTCCTACGAGCAGTACTTC. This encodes CAISESSGGSYEQYF.

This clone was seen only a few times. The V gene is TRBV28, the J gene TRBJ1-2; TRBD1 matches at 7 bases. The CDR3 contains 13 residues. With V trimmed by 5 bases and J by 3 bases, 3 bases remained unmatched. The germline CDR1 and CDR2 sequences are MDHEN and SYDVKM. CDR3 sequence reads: CASSRDRDYGYTF. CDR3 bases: TGTGCCAGCAGTCGTGACAGGGACTATGGCTACACCTTC.

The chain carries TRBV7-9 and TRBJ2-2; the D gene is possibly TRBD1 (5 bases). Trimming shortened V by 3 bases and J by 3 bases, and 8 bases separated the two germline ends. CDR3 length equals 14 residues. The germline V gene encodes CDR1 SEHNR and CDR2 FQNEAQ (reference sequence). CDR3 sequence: CASSFDSYTGELFF. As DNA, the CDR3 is TGTGCCAGCAGCTTTGACAGTTACACCGGGGAGCTGTTTTTT.

This CDR3 reads CASSSGLAGGGYNEQFF. CDR3 nucleotides: TGTGCCAGCAGCTCGGGACTAGCGGGGGGAGGCTACAATGAGCAGTTCTTC. The chain couples TRBV7-7 to TRBJ2-1, with 15 nucleotides matching TRBD2. The J segment lost 3 bases and the V segment lost 4 bases, leaving 4 bases of the junction unmatched. Germline CDR1 SSHAT, CDR2 FNYEAQ (reference sequence). The CDR3 totals 17 residues.